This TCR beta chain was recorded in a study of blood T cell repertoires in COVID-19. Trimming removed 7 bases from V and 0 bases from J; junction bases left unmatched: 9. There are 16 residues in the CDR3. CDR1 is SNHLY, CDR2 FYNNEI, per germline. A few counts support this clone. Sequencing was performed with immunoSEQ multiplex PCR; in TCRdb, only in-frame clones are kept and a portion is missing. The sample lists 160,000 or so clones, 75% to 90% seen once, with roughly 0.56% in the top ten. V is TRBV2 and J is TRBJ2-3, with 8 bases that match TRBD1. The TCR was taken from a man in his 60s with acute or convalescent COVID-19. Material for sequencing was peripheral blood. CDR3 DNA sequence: TGTGCCAGCAAAACCACCGGGACAGGAAGCACAGATACGCAGTATTTT. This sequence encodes CASKTTGTGSTDTQYF.